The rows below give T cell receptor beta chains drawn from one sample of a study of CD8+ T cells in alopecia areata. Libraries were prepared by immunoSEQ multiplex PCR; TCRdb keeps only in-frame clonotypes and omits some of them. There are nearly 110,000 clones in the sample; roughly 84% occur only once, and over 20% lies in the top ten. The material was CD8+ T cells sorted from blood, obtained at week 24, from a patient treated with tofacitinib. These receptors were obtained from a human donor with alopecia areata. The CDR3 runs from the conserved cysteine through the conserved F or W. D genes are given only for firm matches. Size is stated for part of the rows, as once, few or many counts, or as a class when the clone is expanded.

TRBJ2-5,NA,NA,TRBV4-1,CASSRREGASETQYF,TGCGCCAGCAGCCGGAGGGAGGGGGCATCGGAGACCCAGTACTTC
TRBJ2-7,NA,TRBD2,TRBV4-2,CASSQEGSGAFYEQYF,TGTGCCAGCAGCCAAGAGGGTAGCGGGGCTTTCTACGAGCAGTACTTC
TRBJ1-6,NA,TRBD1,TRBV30,CALRTGTGSTSPLHF,TGTGCTTTAAGGACCGGGACAGGGAGTACTTCACCCCTCCACTTT
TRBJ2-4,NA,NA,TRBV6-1,CASSSVSKNIQYF,TGTGCCAGCAGTAGCGTATCCAAAAACATTCAGTACTTC
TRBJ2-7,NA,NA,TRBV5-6,CASSREWADEQYF,TGTGCCAGCTCCCGGGAATGGGCGGACGAGCAGTACTTC
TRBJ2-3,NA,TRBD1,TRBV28,CATATGRADTQYF,TGTGCCACCGCGACAGGGCGGGCAGATACGCAGTATTTT
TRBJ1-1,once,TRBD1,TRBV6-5,CASSYSRTGGPEAFF,TGTGCCAGCAGTTACTCGAGGACAGGGGGCCCTGAAGCTTTCTTT
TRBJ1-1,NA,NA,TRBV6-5,CASRRTGEAFF,TGTGCCAGCAGGCGTACAGGGGAAGCTTTCTTT
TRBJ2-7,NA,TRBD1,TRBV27,CASSLGQGSYEQYF,TGTGCCAGCAGTTTGGGACAGGGGTCCTACGAGCAGTACTTC
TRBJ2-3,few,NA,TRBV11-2,CASRYRGAGTDTQYF,TGTGCCAGCAGATATCGAGGGGCCGGGACAGATACGCAGTATTTT
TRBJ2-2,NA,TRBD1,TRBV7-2,CASSWTGTGELFF,TGTGCCAGCAGCTGGACAGGGACTGGGGAGCTGTTTTTT
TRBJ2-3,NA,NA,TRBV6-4,CASSDGWQGSDTQYF,TGTGCCAGCAGTGACGGGTGGCAGGGGTCTGATACGCAGTATTTT
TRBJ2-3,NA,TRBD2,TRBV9,CASSVGSLAGSRRGGTDTQYF,TGTGCCAGCAGCGTAGGTTCACTAGCGGGGTCACGAAGAGGGGGCACAGATACGCAGTATTTT
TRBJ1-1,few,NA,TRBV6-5,CASSPGENTEAFF,TGTGCCAGCAGTCCCGGAGAGAACACTGAAGCTTTCTTT
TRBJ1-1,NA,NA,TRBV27,CASSSLTGLMNTEAFF,TGTGCCAGCAGTTCCCTAACAGGGCTAATGAACACTGAAGCTTTCTTT
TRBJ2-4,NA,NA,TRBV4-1,CASSQIENTAKNIQYF,TGCGCCAGCAGCCAGATCGAAAACACAGCCAAAAACATTCAGTACTTC
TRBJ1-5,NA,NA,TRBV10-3,CAVRSRDIEPQHF,TGTGCCGTCCGGTCCCGGGACATAGAGCCCCAGCATTTT
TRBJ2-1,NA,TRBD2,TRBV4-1,CASSQDPAGGGNEQFF,TGCGCCAGCAGCCAAGATCCGGCGGGGGGAGGAAATGAGCAGTTCTTC
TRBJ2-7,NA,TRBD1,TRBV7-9,CASSPTWTGDEQYF,TGTGCCAGCAGCCCGACCTGGACAGGGGACGAGCAGTACTTC
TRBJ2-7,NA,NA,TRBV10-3,CAISESGEYEQYF,TGTGCCATCAGTGAGTCGGGAGAATACGAGCAGTACTTC
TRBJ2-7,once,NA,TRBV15,CATSGGAEQYF,TGTGCCACCAGCGGTGGAGCAGAGCAGTACTTC
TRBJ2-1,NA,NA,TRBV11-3,CASSLDHGNEQFF,TGTGCCAGCAGCTTAGATCACGGCAATGAGCAGTTCTTC
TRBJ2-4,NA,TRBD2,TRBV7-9,CASSLGGGNIQYF,TGTGCCAGCAGCTTGGGCGGGGGGAACATTCAGTACTTC
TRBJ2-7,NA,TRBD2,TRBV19,CASSMWERGSKEQYF,TGTGCCAGTAGTATGTGGGAGCGGGGTTCGAAAGAGCAGTACTTC
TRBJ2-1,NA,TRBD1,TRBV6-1,CASSDPGQGRNEQFF,TGTGCCAGCAGTGATCCGGGACAGGGGCGGAATGAGCAGTTCTTC
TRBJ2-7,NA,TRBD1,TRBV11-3,CASSLPGTGGEQYF,TGTGCCAGCAGCTTGCCCGGGACAGGGGGCGAGCAGTACTTC
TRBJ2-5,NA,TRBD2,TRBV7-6,CASSYLGIAGGLQETQYF,TGTGCCAGCAGCTACCTTGGGATAGCGGGGGGACTACAAGAGACCCAGTACTTC
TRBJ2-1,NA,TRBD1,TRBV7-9,CASTTGTGFYNEQFF,TGTGCCAGTACCACCGGGACAGGGTTCTACAATGAGCAGTTCTTC
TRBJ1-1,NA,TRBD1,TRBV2,CASSDRDYTEAFF,TGTGCCAGCAGCGACAGGGACTACACTGAAGCTTTCTTT
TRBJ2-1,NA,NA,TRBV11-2,CASSLDLDEQFF,TGTGCCAGCAGCTTAGATTTGGATGAGCAGTTCTTC
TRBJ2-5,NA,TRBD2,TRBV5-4,CASSPEGLAETQYF,TGTGCCAGCAGCCCCGAGGGACTAGCGGAGACCCAGTACTTC
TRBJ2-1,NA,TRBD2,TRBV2,CASSHSGGAFNEQFF,TGTGCCAGCAGTCATAGCGGGGGAGCATTCAATGAGCAGTTCTTC
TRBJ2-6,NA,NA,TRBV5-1,CASSRWPSGDSGANVLTF,TGCGCCAGCAGCCGCTGGCCCAGTGGGGACTCTGGGGCCAACGTCCTGACTTTC
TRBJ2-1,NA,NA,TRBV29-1,CSAEGQGIINEQFF,TGCAGCGCCGAGGGCCAGGGGATTATCAATGAGCAGTTCTTC
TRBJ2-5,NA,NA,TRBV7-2,CASSLILDFQETQYF,TGTGCCAGCAGCTTAATTTTGGACTTTCAAGAGACCCAGTACTTC
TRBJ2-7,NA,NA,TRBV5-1,CASSLGVGNYEQYF,TGCGCCAGCAGCTTGGGCGTCGGAAACTACGAGCAGTACTTC
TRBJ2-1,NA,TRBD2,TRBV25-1,CASSAGGNEQFF,TGTGCCAGCAGTGCGGGGGGCAATGAGCAGTTCTTC
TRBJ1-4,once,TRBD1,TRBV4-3,CASRQGEGQTNEKLFF,TGCGCCAGCAGACAGGGAGAGGGACAGACTAATGAAAAACTGTTTTTT
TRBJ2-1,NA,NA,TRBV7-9,CASSLETGGNEQFF,TGTGCCAGCAGCTTAGAAACGGGCGGCAATGAGCAGTTCTTC
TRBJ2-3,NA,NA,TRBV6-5,CASSRKGGQTDTQYF,TGTGCCAGCAGTCGTAAGGGGGGGCAGACAGATACGCAGTATTTT
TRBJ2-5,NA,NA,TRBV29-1,CSVGGAEQYF,TGCAGCGTTGGGGGGGCAGAGCAGTACTTC
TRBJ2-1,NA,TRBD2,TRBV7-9,CASERGGAYNEQFF,TGTGCCAGCGAGCGGGGGGGCGCCTACAATGAGCAGTTCTTC
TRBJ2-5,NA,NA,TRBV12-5,CASGSSLQGPQETQYF,TGTGCTAGTGGTTCCTCTTTACAGGGTCCCCAAGAGACCCAGTACTTC
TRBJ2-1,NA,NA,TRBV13,CASSFLVTGYNEQFF,TGTGCCAGCAGCTTTTTGGTTACAGGTTACAATGAGCAGTTCTTC
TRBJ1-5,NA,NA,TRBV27,CASSFKREQPQHF,TGTGCCAGCAGTTTTAAGAGGGAGCAGCCCCAGCATTTT
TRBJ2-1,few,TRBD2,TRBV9,CASSVDGLAGFSYNEQFF,TGTGCCAGCAGCGTAGACGGGCTAGCGGGGTTCTCCTACAATGAGCAGTTCTTC
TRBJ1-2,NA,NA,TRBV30,CAWSATANYGYTF,TGTGCCTGGAGTGCGACAGCTAACTATGGCTACACCTTC
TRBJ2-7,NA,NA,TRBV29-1,CSVGAAEQYF,TGCAGCGTTGGAGCTGCCGAGCAGTACTTC
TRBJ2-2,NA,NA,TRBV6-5,CASSYLAANTGELFF,TGTGCCAGCAGTTACCTGGCAGCGAACACCGGGGAGCTGTTTTTT
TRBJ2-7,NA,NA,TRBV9,CASSVGAMGGYEQYF,TGTGCCAGCAGCGTAGGAGCCATGGGCGGCTACGAGCAGTACTTC